The 32 T cell receptor beta chains below come from one sample, sequenced in a study of blood T cell repertoires in COVID-19. Profiled with immunoSEQ multiplex PCR; TCRdb holds only in-frame clones, not every one. The sample consists of some 380,000 clones, roughly 87% of them appearing once. Sequencing used PBMCs or T cells enriched from blood (not recorded which). Receptor source: a woman between 40 and 55 years old with acute COVID-19.

This clone was detected only a few times. The chain employs TRBV7-2 and TRBJ1-4, with 10 bases lining up with TRBD1. CDR3 length: 14 residues. After removal of 3 bases from V and 6 bases from J, the junction contained 1 base not matched to a gene. The germline V gene has CDR1 SGHTA and CDR2 FQGNSA. CDR3 in DNA: TGTGCCAGCAGCTTCGACAGGGGGCATGAAAAACTGTTTTTT. This codes for CASSFDRGHEKLFF.

V and J are TRBV9 and TRBJ2-5; tentative D call: TRBD2 (7 bases). The V end was cut by 0 bases, the J end by 5 bases, with 17 bases between. Germline V gene sequence: CDR1 SGDLS, CDR2 YYNGEE. The CDR3 length is 16 residues. The CDR3 nucleotides are TGTGCCAGCAGCGTAGCTCACTCGGGGGGCGGGGAGACCCAGTACTTC. This sequence encodes CASSVAHSGGGETQYF.

This chain links TRBV6-2 or TRBV6-3 with TRBJ2-3, with D maybe TRBD2 (6 bases). Trimming removed 2 bases at V and 10 bases at J, with 7 bases between. Looked up from germline, CDR1 is MNHEY and CDR2 is SVGEGT. The CDR3 has 11 amino acids. The chain's CDR3 is CASSYGGSQYF. As DNA, the CDR3 is TGTGCCAGCAGTTACGGAGGGTCGCAGTATTTT.

CDR3 nucleotide sequence: TGTGCCAGCAGCTCTACCCAGGGACAGGGTTATGGCAATGAGCAGTTCTTC. Translated, it gives CASSSTQGQGYGNEQFF. This chain links TRBV11-2 with TRBJ2-1; 9 bases are a match to TRBD1. This CDR3 is built from 17 residues. Germline CDR1 SGHAT, CDR2 FQNNGV. V shed 4 bases and J 6 bases; nucleotides not matched to a gene: 13.

The chain couples TRBV11-2 to TRBJ1-2; the match to TRBD1 covers 7 bases. This CDR3 has 14 residues. Germline CDR1 reads SGHAT; CDR2 reads FQNNGV. The J segment lost 3 bases and the V segment lost 1 base, leaving 2 bases of the junction unmatched. The CDR3 sequence: CASSLVDRDYGYTF. The CDR3 DNA reads as TGTGCCAGCAGCTTAGTCGACAGGGACTATGGCTACACCTTC. The full variable domain, in which reference TRBV11-2 and TRBJ1-2 provide the parts outside the CDR3, is EAGVAQSPRYKIIEKRQSVAFWCNPISGHATLYWYQQILGQGPKLLIQFQNNGVVDDSQLPKDRFSAERLKGVDSTLKIQPAKLEDSAVYLCASSLVDRDYGYTFGSGTRLTVV.

The chain is built from TRBV3-1 (or the pseudogene TRBV3-2) and TRBJ2-1; TRBD2 agrees at 13 bases. This CDR3 is 14 amino acids long. The J segment lost 10 bases and the V segment lost 0 bases, leaving 0 bases of the junction unmatched. Germline CDR1 LGHDT, CDR2 YNNKEL (reference sequence). The CDR3: CASSQEGLAGEQFF. Here the CDR3 DNA reads TGTGCCAGCAGCCAAGAGGGACTAGCGGGGGAGCAGTTCTTC.

The chain links TRBV5-5 to TRBJ2-5, with 8 bases matching TRBD1. CDR3 length equals 15 residues. V trimming: 3 bases; J trimming: 4 bases; junction bases outside the gene matches: 8. Germline CDR1 and CDR2: SGHKS and YYEKEE (reference sequence). CDR3 bases: TGTGCCAGCAGCTCGGGACAGGAGGAATCAGAGACCCAGTACTTC. Its protein is CASSSGQEESETQYF.

The chain combines TRBV19 with TRBJ2-6; 7 nucleotides agree with TRBD1. CDR1 and CDR2 (germline): LNHDA, SQIVND (reference sequence). V was pared by 6 bases and J by 0 bases, with 5 bases of the junction left unmatched. The CDR3 has 16 residues. CDR3 region: CASSLRGPSGANVLTF. CDR3 DNA sequence: TGTGCCAGTAGCCTTAGGGGGCCCTCTGGGGCCAACGTCCTGACTTTC.

The CDR3 spells CAILGVSNEKLFF. Here the CDR3 DNA reads TGTGCCATTCTAGGGGTATCCAATGAAAAACTGTTTTTT. The rearrangement joins TRBV6-5 to TRBJ1-4; tentative D call: TRBD1 (5 bases). The V end was cut by 10 bases, the J end by 5 bases, with 14 bases between. CDR3 length: 13 residues. Germline CDR1 MNHEY, CDR2 SVGAGI.

This clone came up once. V and J are TRBV5-5 and TRBJ2-1, with D uncertain. Germline-derived CDR1 and CDR2 are SGHKS and YYEKEE (reference sequence). The CDR3 loop spans 12 amino acids. Trimming took off 3 bases at V and 7 bases at J, with 8 bases between the two ends. CDR3 sequence reads: CASSSRRNEQFF. The CDR3 coding sequence is TGTGCCAGCAGCTCGAGGCGGAATGAGCAGTTCTTC.

Comment on this clone: The same CDR3 also results from other DNA sequences found in this sample. This chain joins TRBV5-8 and TRBJ1-4; TRBD1 matches 7 bases. Trimming cost V 4 bases and J 0 bases; bases outside gene matches: 3. Germline V gives CDR1 SGHTS, CDR2 YDEGEE. The CDR3 spans 15 residues. DNA of the CDR3: TGTGCCAGCAGCCTGGGGACAGCAACTAATGAAAAACTGTTTTTT. Translation: CASSLGTATNEKLFF. Combining the CDR3 with reference TRBV5-8 and TRBJ1-4 gives the whole variable domain EAGVTQSPTHLIKTRGQQATLRCSPISGHTSVYWYQQALGLGLQFLLWYDEGEERNRGNFPPRFSGRQFPNYSSELNVNALELEDSALYLCASSLGTATNEKLFFGSGTQLSVL.

V is TRBV10-3 and J is TRBJ1-2; TRBD1 aligns across 10 bases. With V trimmed by 10 bases and J by 4 bases, 9 bases remained unmatched. Germline V gives CDR1 ENHRY, CDR2 SYGVKD. The CDR3 is 14 amino acids. CDR3 sequence reads: CASTRTGGSYGYTF. CDR3 in DNA: TGTGCCAGCACCCGGACAGGGGGGTCCTATGGCTACACCTTC.

A single count supports this clone. The rearrangement uses TRBV10-3 and TRBJ1-2, with TRBD1 matching over 7 bases. With 7 bases clipped from V and 6 bases from J, the junction kept 5 bases outside the gene matches. Germline V lookup: CDR1 ENHRY, CDR2 SYGVKD. This CDR3 spans 12 amino acids. CDR3 amino acids: CAIKLTGDGYTF. DNA for the CDR3: TGTGCCATCAAATTAACAGGGGATGGCTACACCTTC.

This chain joins TRBV7-2 and TRBJ2-5, with a tentative D call TRBD1 (5 bases). Between the trimmed V and J ends, which lost 1 base and 4 bases, there was a span of 10 bases. The germline gives CDR1 SGHTA, CDR2 FQGNSA. The CDR3 consists of 14 residues. The CDR3 is CASSLGLQGETQYF. In DNA, the CDR3 is TGTGCCAGCAGCTTAGGCCTCCAGGGAGAGACCCAGTACTTC. Complete variable domain (other parts from reference TRBV7-2 and TRBJ2-5): GAGVSQSPSNKVTEKGKDVELRCDPISGHTALYWYRQSLGQGLEFLIYFQGNSAPDKSGLPSDRFSAERTGGSVSTLTIQRTQQEDSAVYLCASSLGLQGETQYFGPGTRLLVL.

The chain couples TRBV3-1 (or the pseudogene TRBV3-2) to TRBJ1-5, with D tentatively TRBD1 (6 bases). Germline V gene lookup returns CDR1 LGHDT and CDR2 YNNKEL (reference sequence). Trimming left V 4 bases short and J 4 bases short, with 8 bases between. The CDR3 runs 13 residues. DNA for the CDR3: TGTGCCAGCAGCCGACAGGTTAATCAGCCCCAGCATTTT. It translates to CASSRQVNQPQHF.

The chain links TRBV7-9 to TRBJ2-5, with a possible D match to TRBD2 (6 bases). Germline loops: CDR1 SEHNR, CDR2 FQNEAQ (reference sequence). Trimming removed 3 bases from V and 5 bases from J, with 19 bases in between. The CDR3 extends over 16 amino acids. DNA for the CDR3: TGTGCCAGCAGCTTCGGGACTCCGAATCGGGTTGAGACCCAGTACTTC. It encodes CASSFGTPNRVETQYF.

The chain combines TRBV5-1 with TRBJ2-3; D is unresolved. From germline, CDR1 is SGHRS and CDR2 YFSETQ. There are 14 residues in the CDR3. V lost 0 bases to trimming and J lost 6 bases, with 11 bases between them. DNA of the CDR3: TGCGCCAGCAGCTTGGCCCTAGATTTCGATACGCAGTATTTT. As protein: CASSLALDFDTQYF.

V usage is TRBV30 and J usage is TRBJ2-7; TRBD1 matches at 7 bases. V was clipped by 4 bases and J by 0 bases; unmatched bases: 3. From germline, CDR1 is GTSNPN and CDR2 SVGIG (reference sequence). The length of the CDR3 is 13 residues. Written as DNA, the CDR3 is TGTGCCTGGAAGAGGGGGCCCTCCTACGAGCAGTACTTC. This codes for CAWKRGPSYEQYF. The complete variable domain, with remaining parts taken from reference TRBV30 and TRBJ2-7, reads SQTIHQWPATLVQPVGSPLSLECTVEGTSNPNLYWYRQAAGRGLQLLFYSVGIGQISSEVPQNLSASRPQDRQFILSSKKLLLSDSGFYLCAWKRGPSYEQYFGPGTRLTVT.

The V gene is TRBV19, the J gene TRBJ1-1; 7 nucleotides match TRBD1. V dropped 5 bases and J dropped 5; count of bases not matched to a gene: 11. Per germline, CDR1 LNHDA and CDR2 SQIVND (reference sequence). The CDR3 loop spans 15 amino acids. In DNA form, the CDR3 reads TGTGCCAGTAGTCTCCAAGGAAACAGGGGAACTGAAGCTTTCTTT. Translated: CASSLQGNRGTEAFF.

The genes are TRBV2 and TRBJ1-2; weak D call: TRBD1 (5 bases). Trimming shortened V by 0 bases and J by 7 bases, and 15 bases separated the two germline ends. Germline loops: CDR1 SNHLY, CDR2 FYNNEI. The CDR3 sequence is 15 residues long. CDR3 sequence reads: CASSEARDGAIGYTF. DNA for the CDR3: TGTGCCAGCAGTGAAGCGCGGGACGGAGCTATTGGCTACACCTTC.

The chain is built from TRBV7-9 and TRBJ2-5, with D hard to call. Looked up from germline, CDR1 is SEHNR and CDR2 is FQNEAQ (reference sequence). The CDR3 sequence is 11 residues long. The germline V and J ends were trimmed by 5 bases and 5 bases, with 6 bases remaining between them. The CDR3 loop is CASSDGETQYF. In DNA form, the CDR3 reads TGTGCCAGCAGCGACGGGGAGACCCAGTACTTC. Combining the CDR3 with reference TRBV7-9 and TRBJ2-5 gives the whole variable domain DTGVSQNPRHKITKRGQNVTFRCDPISEHNRLYWYRQTLGQGPEFLTYFQNEAQLEKSRLLSDRFSAERPKGSFSTLEIQRTEQGDSAMYLCASSDGETQYFGPGTRLLVL.

The V call is TRBV7-6, the J call TRBJ2-2; perhaps TRBD1 as D (6 bases). Trimming shortened V by 8 bases and J by 1 base, and 11 bases separated the two germline ends. CDR3 length: 14 residues. Germline V gene data show CDR1 as SGHVS and CDR2 as FNYEAQ. For the CDR3, the DNA is TGTGCCAGCGGTTTACAGGGGAACACCGGGGAGCTGTTTTTT. This encodes CASGLQGNTGELFF.

The rearrangement joins TRBV5-1 to TRBJ2-1; 16 bases are shared with TRBD2. Germline V lookup: CDR1 SGHRS, CDR2 YFSETQ. Trimming cost V 4 bases and J 0 bases; bases outside gene matches: 4. CDR3 length: 18 residues. The CDR3 loop reads CASSPGLAGGSSYNEQFF. CDR3 DNA sequence: TGCGCCAGCAGCCCGGGACTAGCGGGGGGGAGCTCCTACAATGAGCAGTTCTTC.

The chain is built from TRBV3-1 (or the pseudogene TRBV3-2) and TRBJ1-4, with 7 bases that match TRBD1. V gave up 7 bases and J gave up 2 bases; unmatched junction bases: 4. CDR3 size: 14 residues. CDR1 and CDR2 from the germline V gene are LGHDT and YNNKEL (reference sequence). CDR3 sequence: CASTPGQTNEKLFF. CDR3 nucleotide sequence: TGTGCCAGCACACCGGGACAGACTAATGAAAAACTGTTTTTT.

This chain connects TRBV7-2 to TRBJ1-5; D may be TRBD1 (6 bases). Trimming pared 5 bases from V and 7 bases from J, leaving 18 bases between. CDR3 length equals 15 residues. Germline V gene sequence: CDR1 SGHTA, CDR2 FQGNSA. The CDR3 sequence is CASSKEQGSSQPQHF. CDR3 coding DNA: TGTGCCAGCAGCAAAGAACAGGGTTCTTCACAGCCCCAGCATTTT.

This chain uses TRBV29-1 with TRBJ1-2, with TRBD1 identical over 8 bases. The CDR3 has 16 residues. With 3 bases clipped from V and 2 bases from J, the junction kept 11 bases outside the gene matches. The germline V gene has CDR1 SQVTM and CDR2 ANQGSEA. CDR3 in DNA: TGCAGCGTTGATCCAGGGGGCTGGCAGTCCAACTATGGCTACACCTTC. Residues: CSVDPGGWQSNYGYTF.

The gene calls are TRBV18 and TRBJ2-5, with a tentative D call TRBD2 (6 bases). CDR1 KGHSH and CDR2 LQKENI come from the germline V gene. V dropped 4 bases and J dropped 5 bases, with 14 bases sitting between them. There are 14 residues in the CDR3. CDR3 sequence (DNA): TGTGCCAGCTCACTAACGGCAGGGACTGAGACCCAGTACTTC. The encoded protein is CASSLTAGTETQYF.

The chain carries TRBV5-4 and TRBJ1-3; unclear D gene. Trimming left V 4 bases short and J 0 bases short, with 14 bases between. This CDR3 is built from 16 residues. Germline lookup yields CDR1 SGHNT and CDR2 YYREEE (reference sequence). The CDR3 loop reads CASSAGPSLSGNTIYF. CDR3 nucleotides: TGTGCCAGCAGCGCGGGCCCTTCCCTCTCTGGAAACACCATATATTTT.

The chain recombines TRBV19 with TRBJ1-6, with D tentatively TRBD1 (6 bases). Germline lookup yields CDR1 LNHDA and CDR2 SQIVND (reference sequence). This CDR3 is 15 amino acids long. With 6 bases removed from V and 5 bases from J, the gap between germline ends came to 14 bases. The CDR3 nucleotides are TGTGCCAGTAGCCAGGGGATTGGGGATAATTCACCCCTCCACTTT. It codes for CASSQGIGDNSPLHF.

This sequence joins TRBV5-4 and TRBJ2-3, with D hard to call. V shed 2 bases and J shed 1 base, with 5 bases lying between them. Per germline, CDR1 SGHNT and CDR2 YYREEE (reference sequence). The CDR3 contains 13 residues. This chain's CDR3 is CASSFFGTDTQYF. The CDR3, as DNA: TGTGCCAGCAGCTTCTTCGGCACAGATACGCAGTATTTT.

This chain links TRBV7-2 with TRBJ1-2, with D unclear. Between the trimmed V and J ends, which lost 0 bases and 3 bases, there was a span of 8 bases. The germline gives CDR1 SGHTA, CDR2 FQGNSA. This CDR3 is 14 amino acids long. The CDR3 loop reads CASSLAGQDYGYTF. The CDR3 nucleotides are TGTGCCAGCAGCTTAGCGGGCCAGGACTATGGCTACACCTTC.

The V call is TRBV29-1, the J call TRBJ2-2; TRBD2 is a possible D gene (6 bases). This CDR3 has 16 residues. Trimming removed 2 bases at V and 0 bases at J, with 13 bases between. Germline V gene sequence: CDR1 SQVTM, CDR2 ANQGSEA. CDR3 bases: TGCAGCGTTGAAATCGGGACGGGGGCGAACACCGGGGAGCTGTTTTTT. Translated: CSVEIGTGANTGELFF.